This T cell receptor (beta chain) is drawn from a study of shared clonotypes between healthy human individuals. Repertoires were generated with immunoSEQ multiplex PCR, while TCRdb's copy carries only in-frame clones and drops some. The sample has fewer than 1.4 million clones, 75% to 85% seen once. This CDR3 spans 18 amino acids. Germline V CDR1 and CDR2: MDHEN, SYDVKM. V was pared by 1 base and J by 6 bases, with 25 bases between. This clone was observed a single time. The chain joins TRBV28 to TRBJ2-7; a weak D match, TRBD1 (6 bases). The sequence came from a man between 18 and 29 years old in good health. Some clones in this sample may be carry-over from other donors' samples. The sequenced material came from memory CD4+ T cells from PBMCs. The subset was: CD45RA-negative fraction. CDR3 region: CASSLYHRFSTQGSEQYF. In DNA, the CDR3 is TGTGCCAGCAGTTTATATCACAGGTTCTCGACCCAGGGGAGCGAGCAGTACTTC.